This T cell receptor (beta chain) came from a study of cytomegalovirus exposure and HLA in healthy donors (dated by TCRdb to the late 2010s). Regarding the research as a whole: An earlier analysis of approximately 600 of the donors reported more than 250 Gb of sequence data and 117 million unique TCR beta sequences from about 179 million T cells. Besides the first cohort of some 670 subjects, a separate validation cohort made up of 120 or so different subjects was used. An early release that covered about 640 HLA-typed donors contained about 300 gigabases of sequencing data and 75 million to 100 million unique TCR sequences. The number of typed donors differed by locus: 629-630 for A, B, C, DRB1 and DQB1; 500 to 550 for DQA1; about 600 for DPA1; and approximately 450 for DPB1. A later genetic analysis used genome-wide SNP genotypes for about 60% of the 666 donors, treating that subset as a discovery cohort. Rather than using new phenotypic data, the later analysis identified candidate immune exposures from TCR beta sequences and from how often those sequences occurred across donors. Because of strong linkage in the cohort, a few DR-DQ haplotypes were treated as single units for association and clustering. Both class I and class II loci were covered by HLA typing, at four-digit resolution. The study aimed to test whether signatures of past pathogen exposure could be identified by cataloging public T cell receptors. To decide whether each TCR beta V gene segment behaved as functional or pseudogenic, an earlier analysis of some 600 of the donors relied on high-throughput TCR beta sequencing. High-throughput TCR immunosequencing, statistical association of individual TCRs with disease status, and machine learning were combined to predict cytomegalovirus infection status. In a later analysis, previously published TCR beta repertoires from hundreds of donors were re-analyzed and high-resolution HLA genotyping was added so that TCR occurrence patterns could be studied. The T cell repertoires of 666 subjects were profiled by immunosequencing and related to cytomegalovirus serostatus. Donor age, sex, ethnicity and CMV serostatus were compiled alongside the repertoire data. All discovery cohort repertoires had been generated on a single sequencing platform. On average, roughly 240,000 unique TCR beta nucleotide sequences were sequenced per donor among 398 genotyped donors of the cohort, with roughly 18% of those sequences being non-productive. Of the 300 to 450 genotyped donors, roughly 76% were placed in the genetic ancestry cluster associated with self-reported Caucasian donors. Findings and caveats that apply to the study as a whole: Correlated functional status among segregating V segments might reflect linkage disequilibrium, but an unknown experimental factor could not be ruled out. The presence/absence analyses assumed that sequencing depth was roughly uniform across donors, and that assumption may not be true. In this cohort, only TCR beta chains were sequenced, and detectable features were limited by the absence of alpha or paired-chain data. A further reported finding was that TCR beta sequences accurately predicted the HLA-A and HLA-B alleles for most subjects in the first cohort. Several of the top co-occurrence clusters appeared to be linked to parvovirus B19, influenza, CMV and Epstein-Barr virus, according to a later analysis. Compared with equally common non-associated chains, HLA-associated TCR beta chains in a later analysis were more clonally expanded and had lower generation probabilities. In an earlier analysis of fewer than 750 of the donors, most TCR beta V segments were observed in productive rearrangements about 87% or about 30% of the time, broadly matching IMGT annotations. The only immune exposure information available for the cohort was CMV serostatus. HLA typing was unavailable for some donors at each locus, so association tests used only the typed subset. According to a later analysis, most CMV-associated TCR beta chains appeared to be HLA-restricted, and the HLA associations seemed to be driven largely by CMV exposure. A few of the identified cytomegalovirus-associated TCR beta chains were confirmed in vitro to be specific for cytomegalovirus antigens. When HLA alleles, especially DR and DQ, strongly co-occurred, attributing TCR associations to individual alleles was difficult. In a later genetic analysis, fewer N-insertions in productive TCRs were reported among donors in an Asian-associated ancestry cluster than the approximately 710-donor mean. Because the 87-base-pair reads could not distinguish some IMGT-functional V segments, including TRBV6-2 and TRBV6-3, those segments were excluded. Cytomegalovirus status was reported to be diagnosed by the classifier with high specificity and sensitivity in both the original and validation cohorts. Because counts were too low, roughly 16 rarely observed V segments, including chromosome 9 orphons, were left out of the earlier analysis of roughly 600 of the donors. A later analysis found that TCR association rates varied across HLA loci, with DRB1 alleles showing the most associated TCRs and HLA-C alleles the fewest. A total of roughly 160 TCR beta chains were listed by the study as associated with cytomegalovirus. According to the authors, the approach could potentially be generalized to other disease states and immunological phenotypes. V-gene and J-gene trimming of TCR beta chains was associated with a missense DCLRE1C variant in a later genetic analysis, and the association was replicated in an independent cohort. Specific HLA alleles were associated with roughly 16,000 TCR beta sequences at a false discovery rate of 0.05 in a later analysis. Most TCR sequences were observed very rarely across donors, whereas some public TCRs were present in many individuals. A group of highly shared sequence variants was considered likely to be a technical artifact of the sequencing pipeline.

The cohort consisted of more than 650 healthy bone marrow donors. Cohort members were all nominally healthy when sampled, although unrecorded immune exposures were likely present. The donor tested CMV seronegative, placing the donor among the approximately 400 seronegative members of the cohort. Each donor provided a peripheral blood sample, and peripheral blood mononuclear cells were used for TCR beta sequencing. Genomic DNA was extracted from the blood cell samples with the Qiagen DNeasy Blood Extraction Kit. Note on this clone: Its binding antigen is unknown. Within one base of it there is no much larger clone, and no base qualities were kept.

The V and J ends are trimmed by 4 bases and 2 bases, leaving 12 bases between them. The CDR3, cysteine through phenylalanine, is 14 amino acids long. Left in the record is the CDR3 DNA by itself, 42 bases read in frame from the first base. Via the germline V gene (reference sequence), CDR1 is SGHNT and CDR2 YYREEE. The receptor library was made with the immunoSEQ multiplex PCR assay. For the multiplex PCR, a mixture combining 60 forward primers for TCR Vbeta segments and 13 reverse primers for TCR Jbeta segments was used. A multiplex PCR assay on genomic DNA amplified the CDR3 region of rearranged TCR beta genes. The Illumina HiSeq System was used to sequence the amplified TCR beta libraries as 87-base-pair reads. In the authors' own workflow: A later analysis tallied roughly 78 million unique TCR beta chains across the 666 repertoires, and approximately 9.9 million of those chains were shared by two or more donors. A nearest-neighbor algorithm error-corrected the raw reads and collapsed the reads into unique sequences, merging closely related sequences to remove PCR and sequencing errors. CDR3 sequences were aligned to IMGT reference sequences to assign V, D and J gene segments. Each retained sequence needed at least a six-nucleotide match to both a V gene segment and a J gene segment. A rearrangement was called productive if the CDR3 had no stop codons and remained in frame with V and J, and every other rearrangement was called non-productive. Following IMGT convention, CDR3 was defined as the stretch from the second conserved V-encoded cysteine to the conserved J-encoded phenylalanine. In an earlier analysis of 550 to 650 of the donors, sequences lacking an unambiguous match to a single V gene segment were excluded. In an earlier analysis of 450 to 700 of the donors, V segments were called functional above 56.7% productive rearrangements and were called segregating when the between-donor standard deviation exceeded 5%. A statistical classification framework was built to diagnose cytomegalovirus status from the catalog of TCR beta chain sequences. A later analysis assigned V and J genes by comparing TCR nucleotide sequences with IMGT/GENE-DB human TR gene sequences. A later analysis assigned CDR3 sequences and most-parsimonious VDJ recombination scenarios with the TCRdist pipeline. In a later analysis, each TCR beta chain was defined by its CDR3 amino acid sequence together with its V-gene family, and reads without a unique V-gene family were excluded. A later analysis removed 450 to 600 highly shared, low-generation-probability nucleotide sequences to deal with suspected cross-contamination and a sequencing artifact. For each public chain, a later analysis derived a clonal expansion index from normalized ranks of inferred template counts within each repertoire. Generation probabilities in a later analysis came from a VDJ recombination model fitted to out-of-frame rearrangements, and those results were checked against IGoR. In a later analysis, TCR-TCR, TCR-HLA and TCR-CMV co-occurrence was scored with hypergeometric tests, and a repertoire-size bias correction was applied to TCR pairs. A later analysis estimated false discovery rates by permuting HLA or CMV assignments 20 times. In a later analysis, co-occurring TCRs were grouped with DBSCAN, and TCRdist sequence similarity was added when clustering was performed within HLA-allele-positive subsets. Co-occurrence clustering excluded repertoires with fewer than 30,000 or more than 120,000 public chains, plus five with anomalous nucleotide sharing. The source is immuneACCESS, and TCRdb retained only in-frame sequences with V and J called. Part of the clones is not carried over; for the studies checked, unresolved V genes explain less than half of this, and the remainder is unexplained. The V and J calls and clone size come from that table; D and trimming were worked out from the DNA. A total of 170,000 or so clones appear in this sample, less than 85% of them only once. 0.6% to 0.7% of the sample lies in the top ten.

In this chain, TRBV5-4 is recombined with TRBJ1-2, with no confident D gene call. The clonotype originates from a boy younger than 18 in good health and CMV-seronegative. Sequenced input: PBMCs. The CDR3 region: CASSPRWQNYGYTF. The DNA sequence follows: TGTGCCAGCAGCCCTCGCTGGCAGAACTATGGCTACACCTTC.